The clone carrying this T cell receptor beta chain came up once. The table came from immunoSEQ multiplex PCR; TCRdb's copy has only in-frame clones and leaves some out. The repertoire consists of about 2.4 million clones, with 93% occurring once and the leading ten covering more than 0.35%. The data derive from a study of shared clonotypes between healthy human individuals. V lost 2 bases and J lost 10, with 15 bases in between. The CDR3 runs 14 residues. CDR1 and CDR2 from the germline V gene are MNHEY and SVGAGI. This clonotype originated in a man younger than 35 in good health. Some clones in this sample may be carry-over from other donors' samples. The material sequenced was naive CD4+ T cells from PBMCs. Sample subset: CD45RA+ positively selected. The chain has TRBV6-5 and TRBJ1-5, with D unclear. CDR3 sequence (DNA): TGTGCCAGCAGTTACAACCGGCGGGAGGTTCCCCAGCATTTT. It translates to CASSYNRREVPQHF.